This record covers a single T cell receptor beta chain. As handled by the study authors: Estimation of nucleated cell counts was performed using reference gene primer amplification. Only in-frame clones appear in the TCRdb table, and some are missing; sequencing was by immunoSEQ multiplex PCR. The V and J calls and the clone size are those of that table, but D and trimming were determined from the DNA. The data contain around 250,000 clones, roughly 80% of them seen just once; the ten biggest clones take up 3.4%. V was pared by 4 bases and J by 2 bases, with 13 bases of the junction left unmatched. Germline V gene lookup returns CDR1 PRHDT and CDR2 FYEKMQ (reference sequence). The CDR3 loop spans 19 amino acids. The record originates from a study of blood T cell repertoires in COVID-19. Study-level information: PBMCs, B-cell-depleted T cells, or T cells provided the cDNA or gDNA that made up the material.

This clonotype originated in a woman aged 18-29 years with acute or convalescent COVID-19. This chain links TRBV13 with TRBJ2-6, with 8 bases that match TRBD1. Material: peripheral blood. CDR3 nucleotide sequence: TGTGCCAGCAGCTCAACTACGGACAGGGCCTCTACTGGGGCCAACGTCCTGACTTTC. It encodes CASSSTTDRASTGANVLTF.